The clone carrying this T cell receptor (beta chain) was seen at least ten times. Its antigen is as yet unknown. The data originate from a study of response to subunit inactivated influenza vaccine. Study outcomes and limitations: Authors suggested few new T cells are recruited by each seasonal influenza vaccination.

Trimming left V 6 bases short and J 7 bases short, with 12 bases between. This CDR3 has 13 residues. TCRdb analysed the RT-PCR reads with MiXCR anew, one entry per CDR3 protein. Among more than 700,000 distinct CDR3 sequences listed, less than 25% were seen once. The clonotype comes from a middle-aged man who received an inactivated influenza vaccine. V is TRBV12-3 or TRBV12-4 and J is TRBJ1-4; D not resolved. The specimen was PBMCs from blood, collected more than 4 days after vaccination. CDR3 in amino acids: CASSAGRGEKLFF. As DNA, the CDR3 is TGTGCCAGCAGCGCAGGACGTGGTGAAAAACTGTTTTTT.